The sample holds many counts of the clone carrying this T cell receptor beta chain. What it binds is unknown. No ophthalmopathy progression within 18 months constituted stable Graves' hyperthyroidism. Trimming took 1 base from V and 4 from J, leaving 14 bases between them. Germline V CDR1 and CDR2: SGHDN, FVKESK. There are 17 residues in the CDR3. RNA transcripts provided the source from which TCR beta CDR3 regions were amplified. The TCR CDR3 was amplified in a first-round RT-PCR using the HTBI primer set. Via MiXCR, TCRdb re-called the multiplex PCR reads, giving one row per CDR3 protein. The repertoire consists of more than 150,000 distinct CDR3 sequences, with around 15% occurring once and the leading ten covering roughly 29%. These data belong to a study of T cells in Graves' hyperthyroidism and ophthalmopathy. Notes on the study in general: The model foresaw ophthalmopathy a median roughly 6.5 months prior to onset.

The rearrangement joins TRBV14 to TRBJ2-6; perhaps TRBD1 as D (5 bases). Sequenced: blood. This TCR came from a woman aged 45-60 years with Graves' hyperthyroidism. The CDR3 loop reads CASSQGQVRAGANVLTF. In DNA, the CDR3 is TGTGCCAGCAGCCAAGGGCAGGTCAGGGCCGGGGCCAACGTCCTGACTTTC.